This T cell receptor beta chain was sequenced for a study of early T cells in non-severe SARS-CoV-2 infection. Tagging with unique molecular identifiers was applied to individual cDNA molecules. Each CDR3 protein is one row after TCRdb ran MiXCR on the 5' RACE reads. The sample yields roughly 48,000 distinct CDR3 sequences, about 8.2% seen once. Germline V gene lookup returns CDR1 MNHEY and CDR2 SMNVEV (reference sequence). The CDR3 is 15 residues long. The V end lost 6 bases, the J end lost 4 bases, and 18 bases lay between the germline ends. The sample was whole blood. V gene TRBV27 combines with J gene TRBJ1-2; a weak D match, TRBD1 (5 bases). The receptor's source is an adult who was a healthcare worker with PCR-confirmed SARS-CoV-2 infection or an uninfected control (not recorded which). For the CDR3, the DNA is TGTGCCAGCAGGGAGGCGGGGCACCTAGGCTATGGCTACACCTTC. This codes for CASREAGHLGYGYTF.